This TCR beta chain was observed in a study of tumor-infiltrating lymphocytes in glioblastoma multiforme. TCR beta libraries were built from RNA through three nested multiplex PCR rounds using modified ARM-PCR. TCRdb called the multiplex PCR reads again in MiXCR, with one record for every CDR3 protein. This sample has about 13,000 distinct CDR3 sequences, with approximately 70% found just once. This clonotype has only a few counts. Germline and junction disagree at one end, which may indicate a read error. Germline-derived CDR1 and CDR2 are SGHAT and FQNNGV. This CDR3 comprises 14 residues. Material: brain tumor tissue. The receptor comes from a male donor with glioblastoma. The V and J genes are TRBV11-2 and TRBJ2-7; TRBD2 agrees at 8 bases. The DNA of the CDR3 is TGTGCCAGCAGCTTAGGCGGGAGGATGTACGGGCAGTACTTC. Encoded protein: CASSLGGRMYGQYF.